This T cell receptor (beta chain) stems from a study of early T cells in non-severe SARS-CoV-2 infection. Study as a whole: Investigators sequenced bulk RNA drawn from unsorted whole blood, and chains remained unpaired.

This clonotype has more than one count but fewer than ten. This CDR3 has 14 amino acids. Trimming took 4 bases from V and 5 from J; bases not matched to a gene: 3. Looked up from germline, CDR1 is LGHDT and CDR2 is YNNKEL (reference sequence). Attachment of unique molecular identifiers was made to individual cDNA molecules. TCRdb re-analysed the 5' RACE reads in MiXCR, keeping a single row per CDR3 protein. The sample includes under 60,000 distinct CDR3 sequences, about 13% of them seen just once. Sequencing was performed on whole blood. This clonotype was obtained from an adult who was a healthcare worker with PCR-confirmed SARS-CoV-2 infection or an uninfected control (not recorded which). This chain joins TRBV3-1 and TRBJ2-3; 10 bases are a match to TRBD1. The CDR3 bases are TGTGCCAGCAGCCTCGACAGGGGGCAAGATACGCAGTATTTT. Translating it yields CASSLDRGQDTQYF.